This entry lists 3 T cell receptor beta chains sequenced from one sample in a study of blood T cell repertoires in COVID-19. The method was immunoSEQ multiplex PCR; TCRdb's version includes in-frame clones alone and lacks a portion of them. Of approximately 19,000 clones listed, under 90% were seen once; the top ten hold roughly a sixth. The specimen was peripheral blood. These receptors were taken from a human donor with active COVID-19. The donor label of this sample is uncertain.

In DNA form, the CDR3 reads TGTGCCAGTAGCGACGGGACAGGGGGCTATCAGCCCCAGCATTTT. Translated, it gives CASSDGTGGYQPQHF. The chain joins TRBV19 to TRBJ1-5; 12 bases align to TRBD1. CDR1 and CDR2 (germline): LNHDA, SQIVND (reference sequence). This CDR3 region has 15 residues. The V segment lost 6 bases and the J segment 5 bases; nucleotides outside the gene matches: 5.

V is TRBV30 and J is TRBJ2-1, with 8 bases fitting TRBD2. V gave up 8 bases and J gave up 4 bases; unmatched junction bases: 13. CDR1 and CDR2 from the germline V gene are GTSNPN and SVGIG (reference sequence). This CDR3 is built from 15 residues. For the CDR3, the DNA is TGTGCCCGGGGGTCTGGCGGGAGGAATTACAATGAGCAGTTCTTC. It yields the protein CARGSGGRNYNEQFF.

This clone appeared a few times. The V call is TRBV7-6, the J call TRBJ1-6; a possible D gene is TRBD1 (5 bases). In germline, CDR1 is SGHVS, CDR2 FNYEAQ. The CDR3 spans 15 residues. Between the trimmed V and J ends, which lost 1 base and 4 bases, there was a span of 8 bases. DNA for the CDR3: TGTGCCAGCAGCTTAGGACAGAGTTATAATTCACCCCTCCACTTT. Its translation is CASSLGQSYNSPLHF.